The entry below gives a single T cell receptor (beta chain) sequence along with its context. Study processing details: Researchers report that nucleated cell counts were estimated from reference gene primer amplification. Only in-frame clones appear in the TCRdb table, and some are missing; sequencing was by immunoSEQ multiplex PCR. V and J calls and clone size are given by that table; D and trimming were obtained from the DNA. The sample has about 130,000 clones, more than 80% seen once. The sample is drawn from a study of blood T cell repertoires in COVID-19. Looking at the study overall: The United States, Italy and Spain supplied acute and convalescent COVID-19 samples. T cells, B-cell-depleted T cells, or PBMCs supplied cDNA or gDNA.

The V gene lost 5 bases and the J gene lost 0 bases, with 8 bases spanning the gap. CDR3 size: 13 residues. The germline V gene has CDR1 GTSNPN and CDR2 SVGIG (reference sequence). The chain has TRBV30 and TRBJ1-3; tentatively, D is TRBD1 (6 bases). The sequenced material came from peripheral blood. The clonotype was recovered from a human donor in a cohort sampled during active COVID-19. CDR3 sequence: CAWGQFSGNTIYF. DNA for the CDR3: TGTGCCTGGGGACAGTTCTCTGGAAACACCATATATTTT.